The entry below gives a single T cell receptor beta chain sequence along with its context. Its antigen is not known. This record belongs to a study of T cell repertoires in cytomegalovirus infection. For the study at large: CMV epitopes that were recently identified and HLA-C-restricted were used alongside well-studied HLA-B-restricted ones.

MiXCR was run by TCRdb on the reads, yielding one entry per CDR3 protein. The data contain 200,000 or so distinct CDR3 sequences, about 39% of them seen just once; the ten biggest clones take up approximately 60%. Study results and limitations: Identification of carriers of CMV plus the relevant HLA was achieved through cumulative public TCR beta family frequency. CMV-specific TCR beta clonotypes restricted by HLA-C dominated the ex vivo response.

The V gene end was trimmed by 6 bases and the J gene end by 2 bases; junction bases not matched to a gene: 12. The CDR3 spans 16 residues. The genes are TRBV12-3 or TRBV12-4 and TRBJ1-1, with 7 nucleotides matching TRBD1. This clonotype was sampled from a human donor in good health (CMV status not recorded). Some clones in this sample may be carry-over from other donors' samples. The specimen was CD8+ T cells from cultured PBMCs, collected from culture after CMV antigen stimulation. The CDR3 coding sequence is TGTGCCAGCAGCCCTCTAACAGGGGAAGGAAACACTGAAGCTTTCTTT. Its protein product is CASSPLTGEGNTEAFF.